This passage covers 23 T cell receptor beta chains from one sample sequenced in a study of shared clonotypes between healthy human individuals. Terminally differentiated effector memory CD45RA+ cells were excluded from the naive CD8 cells, which were CD45RO-negative and positively selected for CCR7. Repertoires were generated with immunoSEQ multiplex PCR, while TCRdb's copy carries only in-frame clones and drops some. This sample has roughly 550,000 clones, with 95% found just once. The sample taken for sequencing was naive CD8+ T cells sorted from blood. These receptors came from a woman in her 30s in good health.

On this clone: The same CDR3 also results from other DNA sequences found in this sample. The CDR3: CASSLEGSNQPQHF. The CDR3 nucleotides read TGTGCCAGCAGCTTGGAGGGAAGCAATCAGCCCCAGCATTTT. This chain joins TRBV5-4 and TRBJ1-5; unclear D gene. Trimming left V 0 bases short and J 1 base short, with 5 bases between. CDR1 is SGHNT, CDR2 YYREEE, per germline (reference sequence). The CDR3 is made up of 14 amino acids.

The genes are TRBV19 and TRBJ2-4, with a weak D call TRBD2 (5 bases). The CDR3 sequence is 14 residues long. V was pared by 7 bases and J by 7 bases, with 17 bases between. Germline CDR1 and CDR2: LNHDA and SQIVND (reference sequence). The CDR3 spells CASTSLSGSNIQYF. The CDR3 DNA reads TGTGCCAGTACCTCCCTGAGCGGTAGCAACATTCAGTACTTC.

This chain uses TRBV27 with TRBJ2-2; possible D gene TRBD2, 5 bases. Germline V CDR1 and CDR2: MNHEY, SMNVEV (reference sequence). The V gene lost 5 bases and the J gene lost 4 bases, with 14 bases spanning the gap. CDR3 size: 15 residues. CDR3 bases: TGTGCCAGCAGTCATGGGGTCGAGGGCACCGGGGAGCTGTTTTTT. This sequence encodes CASSHGVEGTGELFF.

The chain carries TRBV19 and TRBJ2-7, with TRBD2 matching 11 bases. The germline gives CDR1 LNHDA, CDR2 SQIVND (reference sequence). V gave up 3 bases and J gave up 6 bases; unmatched junction bases: 4. CDR3 length: 14 amino acids. The CDR3 protein is CASSISGRDAEQYF. The CDR3 DNA reads as TGTGCCAGTAGTATTAGCGGGAGGGACGCCGAGCAGTACTTC.

The rearrangement joins TRBV4-1 to TRBJ2-7, with a possible D match to TRBD2 (5 bases). The CDR3 consists of 14 residues. V was trimmed by 3 bases and J by 1 base, leaving 10 bases between them. Germline CDR1 MGHRA, CDR2 YSYEKL. CDR3 coding DNA: TGCGCCAGCAGCCAGGGTAGCGTATCCTACGAGCAGTACTTC. It yields the protein CASSQGSVSYEQYF.

V is TRBV7-2 and J is TRBJ2-5; D not resolved. TRBJ2-7 explains the end of the DNA better; the J call may be wrong. The CDR3 is 12 residues long. Germline V gene data show CDR1 as SGHTA and CDR2 as FQGNSA. CDR3 nucleotides: TGTGCCAGCAGCTTCGTAGGCTACGAGCAGTACTTC. Translation gives CASSFVGYEQYF.

V usage is TRBV27 and J usage is TRBJ2-3, with 7 bases fitting TRBD2. This CDR3 has 17 residues. The trim removed 3 bases at V and 3 bases at J, leaving 12 bases unmatched. Germline values: CDR1 MNHEY, CDR2 SMNVEV (reference sequence). Here the CDR3 DNA reads TGTGCCAGCAGTTTTTGGCCTAGCCTTAGCGGGACAGATACGCAGTATTTT. Translation: CASSFWPSLSGTDTQYF.

Points on this clone: Other DNA variants within this sample encode the same CDR3. V usage is TRBV7-9 and J usage is TRBJ2-7; 9 bases are shared with TRBD1. With V trimmed by 5 bases and J by 3 bases, 5 bases remained unmatched. Germline CDR1 is SEHNR and CDR2 is FQNEAQ (reference sequence). The CDR3 is 14 amino acids. In DNA, the CDR3 is TGTGCCAGCAGCCTCGGGACAGGGATCTACGAGCAGTACTTC. Translation: CASSLGTGIYEQYF.

The chain couples TRBV6-5 to TRBJ1-4; TRBD1 is a possible D gene (6 bases). Germline CDR1 is MNHEY and CDR2 is SVGAGI. The CDR3 is made up of 16 amino acids. Trimming took 1 base from V and 0 from J, leaving 9 bases between them. The CDR3 region is CASSYWTDPTNEKLFF. The CDR3 DNA follows: TGTGCCAGCAGTTACTGGACAGACCCAACTAATGAAAAACTGTTTTTT.

V is TRBV27 and J is TRBJ2-5; TRBD1 agrees at 7 bases. The CDR3 spans 14 residues. V was clipped by 5 bases and J by 5 bases; unmatched bases: 8. Germline CDR1 reads MNHEY; CDR2 reads SMNVEV (reference sequence). The CDR3 DNA is TGTGCCAGCAGTGTTAGGGGGCTCAGGGAGACCCAGTACTTC. Translated, it gives CASSVRGLRETQYF.

This clone appeared a single time. The chain links TRBV11-2 to TRBJ2-7; the D call may be TRBD1 or TRBD2 (6 bases each). The V gene lost 5 bases and the J gene lost 4 bases, with 15 bases spanning the gap. CDR3 length: 14 amino acids. Germline V gives CDR1 SGHAT, CDR2 FQNNGV. As DNA, the CDR3 is TGTGCCAGCAGCGTCGGGGGCGCCTCGTACGAGCAGTACTTC. The encoded protein is CASSVGGASYEQYF.

Comments on this clone: This specimen includes other DNA sequences encoding the same CDR3. The rearrangement joins TRBV2 to TRBJ1-5, with a tentative D call TRBD1 (5 bases). The CDR3 totals 15 residues. Germline V gives CDR1 SNHLY, CDR2 FYNNEI. V lost 1 base and J 0 bases, leaving 7 bases between the germline ends. CDR3 nucleotide sequence: TGTGCCAGCAGTGAAGGGACAACTAGCAATCAGCCCCAGCATTTT. It codes for CASSEGTTSNQPQHF.

The genes are TRBV5-6 and TRBJ2-7, with D tentatively TRBD2 (6 bases). The CDR3 sequence is 15 residues long. The V end was cut by 5 bases, the J end by 3 bases, with 18 bases between. In germline, CDR1 is SGHDT, CDR2 YYEEEE. The CDR3 sequence is CASSQAGFRVYEQYF. The CDR3 DNA reads TGTGCCAGCAGTCAGGCGGGGTTTAGGGTCTACGAGCAGTACTTC.

This sequence joins TRBV13 and TRBJ2-5; D possibly corresponds to TRBD1 (6 bases). V gave up 4 bases and J gave up 1 base, with 10 bases separating them. From germline, CDR1 is PRHDT and CDR2 FYEKMQ (reference sequence). There are 14 residues in the CDR3. This CDR3 is CASSSGHPQETQYF. The CDR3 region has the DNA TGTGCCAGCAGCTCGGGACACCCCCAAGAGACCCAGTACTTC.

CDR3 residues: CASTMGGEEYEQYF. The DNA for the CDR3 is TGTGCCAGCACCATGGGGGGGGAGGAGTACGAGCAGTACTTC. V gene TRBV7-6 combines with J gene TRBJ2-7, with TRBD2 identical over 7 bases. The V gene's germline CDR1 is SGHVS and CDR2 FNYEAQ. The CDR3 loop spans 14 amino acids. V dropped 7 bases and J dropped 4; count of bases not matched to a gene: 10.

The chain recombines TRBV7-9 with TRBJ2-1; TRBD2 matches at 11 bases. CDR3 size: 15 residues. J gave up 3 bases and V 5 bases, and 3 bases lay outside the gene matches. Germline V gene lookup returns CDR1 SEHNR and CDR2 FQNEAQ (reference sequence). DNA for the CDR3: TGTGCCAGCAGCCCCGGGACTAGCGGCTACAATGAGCAGTTCTTC. The encoded protein is CASSPGTSGYNEQFF.

The V call is TRBV5-4, the J call TRBJ1-1; D unresolved. This CDR3 has 13 residues. CDR1 and CDR2 (germline): SGHNT, YYREEE (reference sequence). Trimming took 5 bases from V and 6 from J, leaving 14 bases between them. CDR3 coding DNA: TGTGCCAGCAGACCCGACGTGGACCCTGAAGCTTTCTTT. Its translation is CASRPDVDPEAFF.

V is TRBV29-1 and J is TRBJ1-3; D is unclear. With 1 base removed from V and 0 bases from J, the gap between germline ends came to 7 bases. Per the germline V gene, CDR1 is SQVTM and CDR2 is ANQGSEA. The CDR3 extends over 14 amino acids. CDR3 sequence (DNA): TGCAGCGTTGAAGTACCAAACTCTGGAAACACCATATATTTT. This gives the protein CSVEVPNSGNTIYF.

Concerning this clone: Other nucleotide sequences from this sample produce the same CDR3. The rearrangement uses TRBV5-1 and TRBJ2-7, with D unclear. Germline V lookup: CDR1 SGHRS, CDR2 YFSETQ. The V and J ends lost 4 bases and 4 bases respectively, with 9 bases between them. The CDR3 runs to 12 residues. The CDR3 is CASSPDSYEQYF. CDR3 nucleotide sequence: TGCGCCAGCAGCCCGGATTCTTACGAGCAGTACTTC.

The J gene is TRBJ1-2, the V gene TRBV15; D uncertain. V lost 4 bases, J lost 3 bases, and 21 bases lay in between. The CDR3 has 17 residues. Germline values: CDR1 LNHNV, CDR2 YYDKDF (reference sequence). The CDR3 bases are TGTGCCACCAGCACTTGGCCTAGGCCTGACGACGACTATGGCTACACCTTC. Translation: CATSTWPRPDDDYGYTF.

This chain connects TRBV27 to TRBJ2-5; D might be TRBD1 (6 bases). The J call may be in error: the DNA end matches TRBJ2-7 better. This CDR3 is 14 amino acids long. Germline CDR1 and CDR2: MNHEY and SMNVEV (reference sequence). The CDR3 coding sequence is TGTGCCAGCAGCACAGGGCCCGGGGCCTACGAGCAGTACTTC. Its protein product is CASSTGPGAYEQYF.

The chain is built from TRBV5-6 and TRBJ2-7; D may be TRBD1 (7 bases). The V gene lost 2 bases and the J gene lost 6 bases, with 18 bases spanning the gap. CDR1 is SGHDT, CDR2 YYEEEE, per germline. The CDR3 is 15 amino acids. CDR3 loop: CASSFQGGTLAEQYF. CDR3 nucleotide sequence: TGTGCCAGCAGCTTCCAGGGGGGAACGCTGGCCGAGCAGTACTTC.

In this sample, this clone turned up a few times. This sample includes further DNA sequences coding for the same CDR3. The chain links TRBV7-9 to TRBJ1-2; D remains unclear. V shed 0 bases and J shed 10 bases, with 6 bases lying between them. Germline CDR1 reads SEHNR; CDR2 reads FQNEAQ (reference sequence). The CDR3 is made up of 11 amino acids. This CDR3 is CASSLAGDYTF. The CDR3, as DNA: TGTGCCAGCAGCTTAGCGGGAGACTACACCTTC.